This TCR beta chain was sequenced for a study of T cell responses to AZD1222 COVID-19 vaccine. Study-wide results and caveats: Only after the peak T cell response were repertoires sampled. Compared with day 0, the breadth and depth of the Spike-specific TCR repertoire rose significantly after two doses of AZD1222. There were mostly white British donors and more females than males, and clonal diversity was possibly underestimated.

Measured with immunoSEQ multiplex PCR; TCRdb has only the in-frame clones, and not every one. The table records 100,000 or so clones, roughly 83% of them present only once. A remark on this clone: Its specificity is not known.

From germline, CDR1 is LGHNT and CDR2 FRNRAP. The CDR3 sequence is 15 residues long. J was trimmed by 4 bases and V by 7 bases; bases with no gene match: 7. This sequence was found in an adult in good health. The chain employs TRBV12-5 and TRBJ1-1, with 12 bases that match TRBD1. The sample in question was peripheral blood, obtained on day 0 of AZD1222 vaccination. The CDR3 reads CASAPGQGAGTEAFF. Here the CDR3 DNA reads TGTGCTAGTGCTCCGGGACAGGGGGCCGGCACTGAAGCTTTCTTT.